The 9 T cell receptor beta chains given below trace back to one sample, sequenced in a study of cytomegalovirus exposure and HLA in healthy donors. PCR was performed using 60 Vbeta and 13 Jbeta primers. Clones were read by immunoSEQ multiplex PCR, and TCRdb kept only the in-frame ones, dropping some. The sample includes around 130,000 clones, about 80% seen only once; the top ten take around 1.6%. Sequencing used PBMCs. Source of these receptors: a woman in her late teens or twenties in good health and CMV-seronegative.

This chain uses TRBV5-1 with TRBJ2-3, with TRBD1 identical over 7 bases. The length of the CDR3 is 15 residues. Germline V gene lookup returns CDR1 SGHRS and CDR2 YFSETQ. The ends lost 3 bases at V and 0 bases at J; junction bases unmatched: 4. The CDR3 protein is CASSSGTVSTDTQYF. The CDR3 coding sequence is TGCGCCAGCAGCTCCGGGACAGTAAGCACAGATACGCAGTATTTT.

The chain links TRBV9 to TRBJ2-3, with 12 nucleotides matching TRBD2. The CDR3 has 16 residues. The junction had 7 bases not matched to a gene; V was cut back by 5 bases and J by 3 bases. CDR1 is SGDLS, CDR2 YYNGEE, per germline. CDR3 sequence reads: CASSRTSGERTDTQYF. The CDR3 coding sequence is TGTGCCAGCAGTCGGACTAGCGGGGAACGAACAGATACGCAGTATTTT. Full variable domain (missing parts from reference TRBV9 and TRBJ2-3): DSGVTQTPKHLITATGQRVTLRCSPRSGDLSVYWYQQSLDQGLQFLIQYYNGEERAKGNILERFSAQQFPDLHSELNLSSLELGDSALYFCASSRTSGERTDTQYFGPGTRLTVL.

The CDR3 protein is CASSMGQGNQPQHF. The CDR3 nucleotides are TGTGCCAGTAGTATGGGACAGGGGAATCAGCCCCAGCATTTT. V gene TRBV19 combines with J gene TRBJ1-5; TRBD1 agrees at 10 bases. This CDR3 has 14 amino acids. CDR1 and CDR2 (germline): LNHDA, SQIVND (reference sequence). J was trimmed by 4 bases and V by 3 bases; bases with no gene match: 0.

This clone was found once. The chain employs TRBV7-2 and TRBJ2-7; D is unresolved. The germline gives CDR1 SGHTA, CDR2 FQGNSA. V shed 1 base and J shed 3 bases, with 7 bases lying between them. This CDR3 is built from 13 residues. For the CDR3, the DNA is TGTGCCAGCAGCTTAGAGCCCTACTACGAGCAGTACTTC. Its translation: CASSLEPYYEQYF.

V and J are TRBV18 and TRBJ2-2; D uncertain. Germline-derived CDR1 and CDR2 are KGHSH and LQKENI. The CDR3 runs 14 residues. The V and J ends lost 3 bases and 0 bases respectively, with 5 bases between them. CDR3 sequence: CASSPGTNTGELFF. CDR3 nucleotide sequence: TGTGCCAGCTCACCGGGCACGAACACCGGGGAGCTGTTTTTT.

The rearrangement uses TRBV5-4 and TRBJ2-1; D perhaps matches TRBD1 (5 bases). Between the trimmed V and J ends, which lost 3 bases and 6 bases, there was a span of 10 bases. The germline gives CDR1 SGHNT, CDR2 YYREEE (reference sequence). The CDR3 extends over 13 amino acids. DNA for the CDR3: TGTGCCAGCAGCTCAGGGTATGGCAATGAGCAGTTCTTC. Protein sequence: CASSSGYGNEQFF. The full variable domain, its missing parts supplied by reference TRBV5-4 and TRBJ2-1, is ETGVTQSPTHLIKTRGQQVTLRCSSQSGHNTVSWYQQALGQGPQFIFQYYREEENGRGNFPPRFSGLQFPNYSSELNVNALELDDSALYLCASSSGYGNEQFFGPGTRLTVL.

The table lists this clone with a few counts. At one of its ends the junction is not consistent with the germline gene, which may arise from a read error. The J gene is TRBJ1-2, the V gene TRBV7-9, with TRBD1 identical over 9 bases. This CDR3 is built from 15 residues. CDR1 and CDR2 from the germline V gene are SEHNR and FQNEAQ (reference sequence). The CDR3: CSSSHRDRDNYGYTF. For the CDR3, the DNA is TGTTCCAGCAGCCATAGGGACAGGGATAACTATGGCTACACCTTC.

The chain uses TRBV5-1 and TRBJ1-1; D is perhaps TRBD1 (6 bases). Trimming took off 3 bases at V and 6 bases at J, with 18 bases between the two ends. CDR3 length: 15 residues. CDR1 is SGHRS and CDR2 is YFSETQ in the germline V gene. This CDR3 reads CASSSLRGRESEAFF. The CDR3 region has the DNA TGCGCCAGCAGCTCTCTCAGGGGCAGGGAGTCTGAAGCTTTCTTT.

The chain carries TRBV4-1 and TRBJ2-7; D remains ambiguous. The CDR3 consists of 13 residues. CDR1 and CDR2 from the germline V gene are MGHRA and YSYEKL. V was pared by 4 bases and J by 9 bases, with 16 bases between. The CDR3 nucleotides read TGCGCCAGCAGCCTTGAAGGCAGGTTTGGGCAGTACTTC. This translates into CASSLEGRFGQYF.